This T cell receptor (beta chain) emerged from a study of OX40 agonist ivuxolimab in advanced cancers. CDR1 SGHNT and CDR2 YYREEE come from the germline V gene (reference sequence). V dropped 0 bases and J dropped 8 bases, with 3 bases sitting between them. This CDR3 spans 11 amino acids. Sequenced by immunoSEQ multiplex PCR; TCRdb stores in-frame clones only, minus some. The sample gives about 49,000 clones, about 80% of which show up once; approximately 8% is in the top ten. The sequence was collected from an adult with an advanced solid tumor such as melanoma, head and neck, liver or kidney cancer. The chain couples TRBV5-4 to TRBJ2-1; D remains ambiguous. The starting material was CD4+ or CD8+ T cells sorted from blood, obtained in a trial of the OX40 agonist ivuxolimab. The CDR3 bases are TGTGCCAGCAGCTTGGGGTATGAGCAGTTCTTC. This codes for CASSLGYEQFF.